The rows below give T cell receptor beta chains drawn from one sample of a study of T cell repertoires in cytomegalovirus infection. A single record per CDR3 protein comes from TCRdb applying MiXCR to the reads. Of 170,000 or so distinct CDR3 sequences in the sample, about 17% are singletons; the top ten hold around 25%. The specimen sequenced was CD8+ T cells from PBMCs. The receptor source for this set is a human donor in good health (CMV status not recorded). Some clones in this sample may be carry-over from other donors' samples. Each CDR3 is given with its conserved first and last residue. The D gene is left open where the match is weak. Clone sizes are given selectively: once, few, many, or a class where the clone is expanded.

J gene: TRBJ2-7; clone size: few; D gene: TRBD1; V gene: TRBV29-1; CDR3 protein: CSVEVGTGSYEQYF; CDR3 DNA: TGCAGCGTTGAGGTAGGGACAGGATCCTACGAGCAGTACTTC
J gene: TRBJ2-4; clone size: .; D gene: .; V gene: TRBV7-9; CDR3 protein: CASSLVEQKNIQYF; CDR3 DNA: TGTGCCAGCAGCTTAGTAGAACAGAAAAACATTCAGTACTTC
J gene: TRBJ1-5; clone size: few; D gene: .; V gene: TRBV6-2/TRBV6-3; CDR3 protein: CASSNRFSNQPQHF; CDR3 DNA: TGTGCCAGCAGCAACAGGTTTAGCAATCAGCCCCAGCATTTT
J gene: TRBJ1-2; clone size: few; D gene: .; V gene: TRBV6-2/TRBV6-3; CDR3 protein: CASSYSKGTIYGYTF; CDR3 DNA: TGTGCCAGCAGTTACTCGAAAGGGACAATCTATGGCTACACCTTC
J gene: TRBJ1-1; clone size: many; D gene: .; V gene: TRBV7-8; CDR3 protein: CASSLARQGGTEAFF; CDR3 DNA: TGTGCCAGCAGCTTAGCGAGGCAGGGTGGAACTGAAGCTTTCTTT
J gene: TRBJ2-7; clone size: few; D gene: .; V gene: TRBV7-3; CDR3 protein: CASSPVGGGEQYF; CDR3 DNA: TGTGCCAGCAGCCCCGTTGGAGGTGGCGAGCAGTACTTC
J gene: TRBJ2-1; clone size: .; D gene: TRBD2; V gene: TRBV14; CDR3 protein: CASSLRDPHREAYGNEQFF; CDR3 DNA: TGTGCCAGCAGCCTCCGGGACCCCCACCGGGAGGCGTACGGTAATGAGCAGTTCTTC
J gene: TRBJ2-7; clone size: few; D gene: TRBD2; V gene: TRBV27; CDR3 protein: CASSLSPGLAVNYEQYF; CDR3 DNA: TGTGCCAGCAGTTTATCCCCCGGACTAGCGGTGAACTACGAGCAGTACTTC
J gene: TRBJ2-1; clone size: .; D gene: TRBD2; V gene: TRBV4-3; CDR3 protein: CASSQASSGGSRNYNEQFF; CDR3 DNA: TGCGCCAGCAGCCAAGCGAGTAGCGGGGGCTCCCGAAACTACAATGAGCAGTTCTTC
J gene: TRBJ2-1; clone size: few; D gene: .; V gene: TRBV12-3/TRBV12-4; CDR3 protein: CASSSRRGRDNEQFF; CDR3 DNA: TGTGCCAGCAGTTCGAGGAGGGGGCGAGACAATGAGCAGTTCTTC
J gene: TRBJ2-7; clone size: .; D gene: .; V gene: TRBV7-2; CDR3 protein: CASSLVLGRRRYEQYF; CDR3 DNA: TGTGCCAGCAGCTTAGTATTGGGGCGGCGGAGATACGAGCAGTACTTC
J gene: TRBJ1-2; clone size: many; D gene: TRBD1; V gene: TRBV7-2; CDR3 protein: CASSRGQGGGYGYTF; CDR3 DNA: TGTGCCAGCAGCCGTGGACAGGGTGGGGGCTATGGCTACACCTTC
J gene: TRBJ1-4; clone size: few; D gene: .; V gene: TRBV20-1; CDR3 protein: CSAERGLNEKLFF; CDR3 DNA: TGCAGTGCTGAGAGAGGTCTTAATGAAAAACTGTTTTTT
J gene: TRBJ1-2; clone size: few; D gene: TRBD1; V gene: TRBV6-2/TRBV6-3; CDR3 protein: CASSYLTGNGYTF; CDR3 DNA: TGTGCCAGCAGTTACTTGACAGGGAATGGCTACACCTTC
J gene: TRBJ2-7; clone size: .; D gene: .; V gene: TRBV12-3/TRBV12-4; CDR3 protein: CASSLLPGHEQYF; CDR3 DNA: TGTGCCAGCAGCCTCCTCCCGGGGCACGAGCAGTACTTC
J gene: TRBJ1-3; clone size: few; D gene: TRBD1; V gene: TRBV14; CDR3 protein: CASSQDLGQGFSGNTIYF; CDR3 DNA: TGTGCCAGCAGCCAAGATCTGGGACAGGGCTTCTCTGGAAACACCATATATTTT
J gene: TRBJ1-2; clone size: .; D gene: .; V gene: TRBV25-1; CDR3 protein: CASNTNYGYTF; CDR3 DNA: TGTGCCAGCAACACAAACTATGGCTACACCTTC
J gene: TRBJ1-5; clone size: few; D gene: .; V gene: TRBV5-5; CDR3 protein: CASSLGVQGLQPQHF; CDR3 DNA: TGTGCCAGCAGCTTGGGGGTCCAGGGGCTTCAGCCCCAGCATTTT
J gene: TRBJ1-2; clone size: few; D gene: TRBD1; V gene: TRBV11-2; CDR3 protein: CASSFAIPKGAENYGYTF; CDR3 DNA: TGTGCCAGCAGCTTCGCTATCCCGAAGGGGGCGGAGAACTATGGCTACACCTTC
J gene: TRBJ2-2; clone size: .; D gene: .; V gene: TRBV6-2/TRBV6-3; CDR3 protein: CASRSLGGISAGELFF; CDR3 DNA: TGTGCCAGCAGGTCTTTAGGGGGGATTTCGGCCGGGGAGCTGTTTTTT
J gene: TRBJ2-1; clone size: many; D gene: .; V gene: TRBV12-5; CDR3 protein: CASGLRGALIDNEQFF; CDR3 DNA: TGTGCTAGTGGTTTGAGAGGGGCTCTAATTGACAATGAGCAGTTCTTC
J gene: TRBJ1-1; clone size: few; D gene: .; V gene: TRBV4-1; CDR3 protein: CASSQGLTGPSNTEAFF; CDR3 DNA: TGCGCCAGCAGCCAAGGATTAACAGGGCCCTCGAACACTGAAGCTTTCTTT
J gene: TRBJ2-1; clone size: many; D gene: .; V gene: TRBV7-2; CDR3 protein: CASSLDPRDSYNEQFF; CDR3 DNA: TGTGCCAGCAGCTTAGATCCTAGGGACTCCTACAATGAGCAGTTCTTC
J gene: TRBJ2-1; clone size: .; D gene: .; V gene: TRBV7-3; CDR3 protein: CASSLTGEGLYNEQFF; CDR3 DNA: TGTGCCAGCAGCTTAACGGGGGAAGGCCTTTACAATGAGCAGTTCTTC
J gene: TRBJ1-2; clone size: .; D gene: .; V gene: TRBV7-9; CDR3 protein: CASTPQGARGYTF; CDR3 DNA: TGTGCCAGTACCCCCCAAGGGGCGCGAGGCTACACCTTC
J gene: TRBJ1-5; clone size: many; D gene: .; V gene: TRBV9; CDR3 protein: CASSVDGQTNNQPQHF; CDR3 DNA: TGTGCCAGCAGCGTAGACGGACAGACCAACAATCAGCCCCAGCATTTT
J gene: TRBJ1-2; clone size: .; D gene: .; V gene: TRBV5-5; CDR3 protein: CASSIDIGGYTF; CDR3 DNA: TGTGCCAGCAGCATAGACATTGGCGGCTACACCTTC
J gene: TRBJ1-1; clone size: few; D gene: .; V gene: TRBV6-5; CDR3 protein: CASSYSGGSEAFF; CDR3 DNA: TGTGCCAGCAGTTACTCGGGTGGGTCTGAAGCTTTCTTT
J gene: TRBJ2-1; clone size: many; D gene: .; V gene: TRBV7-3; CDR3 protein: CASSLEPSSYNEQFF; CDR3 DNA: TGTGCCAGCAGCCTGGAACCCAGCTCCTACAATGAGCAGTTCTTC
J gene: TRBJ2-3; clone size: .; D gene: .; V gene: TRBV6-6; CDR3 protein: CASSYTSSLTDTQYF; CDR3 DNA: TGTGCCAGCAGTTACACTAGCTCCCTCACAGATACGCAGTATTTT
J gene: TRBJ1-1; clone size: few; D gene: TRBD1; V gene: TRBV7-2; CDR3 protein: CASSAGTGAFF; CDR3 DNA: TGCGCCAGCAGCGCGGGGACAGGAGCTTTCTTT